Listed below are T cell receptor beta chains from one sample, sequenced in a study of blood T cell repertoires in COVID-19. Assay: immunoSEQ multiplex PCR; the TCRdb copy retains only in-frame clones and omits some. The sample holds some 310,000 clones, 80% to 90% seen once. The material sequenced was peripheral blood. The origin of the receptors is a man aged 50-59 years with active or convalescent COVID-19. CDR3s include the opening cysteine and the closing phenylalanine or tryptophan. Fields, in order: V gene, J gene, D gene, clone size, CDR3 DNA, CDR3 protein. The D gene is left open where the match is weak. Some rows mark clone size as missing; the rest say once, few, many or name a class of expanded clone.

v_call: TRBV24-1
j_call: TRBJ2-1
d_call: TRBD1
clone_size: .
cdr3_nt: TGTGCCACCAGTGACACCGGGACAGCGGTCTACAATGAGCAGTTCTTC
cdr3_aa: CATSDTGTAVYNEQFF

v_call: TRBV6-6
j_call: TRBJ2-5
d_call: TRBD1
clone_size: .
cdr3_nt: TGTGCCAGCAGTCGACGACAGGGGGCCGAGACCCAGTACTTC
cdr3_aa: CASSRRQGAETQYF

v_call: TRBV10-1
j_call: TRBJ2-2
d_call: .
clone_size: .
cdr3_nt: TGCGCCAGCAGTGAAGTGTCGGGAGCGAACACCGGGGAGCTGTTTTTT
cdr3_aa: CASSEVSGANTGELFF

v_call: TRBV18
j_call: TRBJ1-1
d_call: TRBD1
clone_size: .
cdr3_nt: TGTGCCAGCTCATCTACGGCGGGGACAGGGATCATGAACACTGAAGCTTTCTTT
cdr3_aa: CASSSTAGTGIMNTEAFF

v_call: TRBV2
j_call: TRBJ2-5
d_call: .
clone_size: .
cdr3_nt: TGTGCCAGCAGCCGAACGACTAACCTGCAAGAGACCCAGTACTTC
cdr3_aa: CASSRTTNLQETQYF

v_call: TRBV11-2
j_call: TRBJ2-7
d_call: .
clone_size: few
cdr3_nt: TGTGCCAGCAGCTTCGGGCAGGGGAACGAGCAGTACTTC
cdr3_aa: CASSFGQGNEQYF

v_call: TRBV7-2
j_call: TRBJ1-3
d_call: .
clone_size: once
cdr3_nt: TGTGCCAGCAGCTTAGCAGCGGTAGGAAACACCATATATTTT
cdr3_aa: CASSLAAVGNTIYF

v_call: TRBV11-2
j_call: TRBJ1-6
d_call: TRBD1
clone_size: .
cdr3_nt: TGTGCCAGCAGCCGACCGACAGGGCCCAATTCACCCCTCCACTTT
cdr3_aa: CASSRPTGPNSPLHF

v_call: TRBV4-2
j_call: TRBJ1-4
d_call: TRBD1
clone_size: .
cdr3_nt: TGTGCCAGCAGCCCCTCCGGACAGGCCCTCGGAAAACTGTTTTTT
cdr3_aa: CASSPSGQALGKLFF

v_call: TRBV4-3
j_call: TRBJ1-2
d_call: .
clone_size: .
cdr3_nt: TGCGCCAGCAGCCAGTCGGGGTGGGAGAAAGCGAGATATGGCTACACCTTC
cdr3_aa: CASSQSGWEKARYGYTF

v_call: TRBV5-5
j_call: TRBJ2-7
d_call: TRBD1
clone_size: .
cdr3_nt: TGTGCCAGCAGCCGGGACAGTCCCTACGAGCAGTACTTC
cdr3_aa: CASSRDSPYEQYF

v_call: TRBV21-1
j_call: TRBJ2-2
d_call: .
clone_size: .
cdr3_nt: TGTGCCAAGAAGGAGGGAACGGACACCGGGGAGCTGTTTTTT
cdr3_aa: CAKKEGTDTGELFF

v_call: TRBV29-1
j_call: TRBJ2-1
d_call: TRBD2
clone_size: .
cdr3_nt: TGCAGCGTGACCGGGACTAGCGGAAACAATGAGCAGTTCTTC
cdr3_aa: CSVTGTSGNNEQFF

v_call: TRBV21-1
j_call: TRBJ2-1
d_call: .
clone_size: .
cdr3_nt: TGTGCCAGCAGCAAAGACAGGGAGACACTAGCGGGGGGAAGGAGGTCCTACAATGAGCAGTTCTTC
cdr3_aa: CASSKDRETLAGGRRSYNEQFF

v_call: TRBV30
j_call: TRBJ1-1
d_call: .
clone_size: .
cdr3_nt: TGTGCCTGGTATCGACCAGGGTGGGACACTGAAGCTTTCTTT
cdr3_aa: CAWYRPGWDTEAFF

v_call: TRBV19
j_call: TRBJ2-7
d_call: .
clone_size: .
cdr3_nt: TGTGCCAGTAGTGCCGGGAGATTTTACGAGCAGTACTTC
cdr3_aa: CASSAGRFYEQYF

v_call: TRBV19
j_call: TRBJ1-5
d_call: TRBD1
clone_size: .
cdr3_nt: TGTGCCAGTAGTACCGGGACAGGCAATCAGCCCCAGCATTTT
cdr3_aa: CASSTGTGNQPQHF

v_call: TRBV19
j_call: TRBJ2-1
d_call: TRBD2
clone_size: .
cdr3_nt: TGTGCCAGTAGTTGGGCGTCTAGCGGGAGGGAGTGGAATGAGCAGTTCTTC
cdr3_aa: CASSWASSGREWNEQFF

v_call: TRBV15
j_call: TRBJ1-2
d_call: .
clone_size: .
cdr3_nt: TGTGCCACGGGCCGGGATAACTATGGCTACACCTTC
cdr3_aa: CATGRDNYGYTF

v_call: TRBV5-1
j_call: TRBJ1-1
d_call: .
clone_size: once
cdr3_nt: TGCGCCAGCAGCTTGTGGGGGCGAGTCATGAACACTGAAGCTTTCTTT
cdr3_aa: CASSLWGRVMNTEAFF

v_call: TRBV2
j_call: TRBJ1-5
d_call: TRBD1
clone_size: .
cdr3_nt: TGTGCCAGCAGTGTAAACAGGGGTAGTAATCAGCCCCAGCATTTT
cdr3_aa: CASSVNRGSNQPQHF

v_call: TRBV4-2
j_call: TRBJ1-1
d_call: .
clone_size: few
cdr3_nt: TGTGCCAGCAGCCAAGATGGGGGGCGGGGGCGGAACACTGAAGCTTTCTTT
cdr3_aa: CASSQDGGRGRNTEAFF

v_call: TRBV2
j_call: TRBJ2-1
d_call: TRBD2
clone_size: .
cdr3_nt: TGTGCCAGCAGAGGACTAGTCTATGAGCAGTTCTTC
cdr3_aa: CASRGLVYEQFF

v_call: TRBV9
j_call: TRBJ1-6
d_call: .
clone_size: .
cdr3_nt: TGTGCCAGCAGTGCCGCACTTAATTCACCCCTCCACTTT
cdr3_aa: CASSAALNSPLHF

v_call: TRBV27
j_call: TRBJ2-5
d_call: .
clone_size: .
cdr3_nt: TGTGCCAGCAGTTTTTATGGTGGGGCGGGGGAGACCCAGTACTTC
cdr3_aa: CASSFYGGAGETQYF

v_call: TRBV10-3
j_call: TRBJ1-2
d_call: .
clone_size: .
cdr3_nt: TGTGCCATCACCCCTGGACAGAGTAACTATGGCTACACCTTC
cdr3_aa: CAITPGQSNYGYTF

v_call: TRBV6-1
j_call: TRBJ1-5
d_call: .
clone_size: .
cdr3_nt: TGTGCCAGCAGTGAAGCGGGAGGGGTCGGACAGCCCCAGCATTTT
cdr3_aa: CASSEAGGVGQPQHF

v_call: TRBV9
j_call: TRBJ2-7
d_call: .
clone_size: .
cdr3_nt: TGTGCCAGCAGCGTAGGGACTTTCTCCTACGAGCAGTACTTC
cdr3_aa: CASSVGTFSYEQYF

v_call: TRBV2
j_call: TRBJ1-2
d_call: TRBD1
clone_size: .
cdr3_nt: TGTGCCAGCCAGGGACAGTCCTATGGCTACACCTTC
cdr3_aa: CASQGQSYGYTF

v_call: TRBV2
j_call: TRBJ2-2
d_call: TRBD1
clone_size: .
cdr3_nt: TGTGCCAGCAGTCCAGACAGGGGGTCGGGCACCGGGGAGCTGTTTTTT
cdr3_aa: CASSPDRGSGTGELFF

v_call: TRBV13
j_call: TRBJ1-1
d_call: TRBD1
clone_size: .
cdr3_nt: TGTGCCAGCAGCTTAGGGGACCAAGGACAGGGGAACACTGAAGCTTTCTTT
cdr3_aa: CASSLGDQGQGNTEAFF

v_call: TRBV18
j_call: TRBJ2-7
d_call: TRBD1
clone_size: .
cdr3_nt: TGTGCCAGCTCACCACTCGCGACAGGGGAATCCTACGAGCAGTACTTC
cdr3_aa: CASSPLATGESYEQYF

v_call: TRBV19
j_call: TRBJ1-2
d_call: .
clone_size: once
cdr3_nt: TGTGCCAGTAGTATAGAGGTAGGGGCCAGGGTCGGCGGTGGCTACACCTTC
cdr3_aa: CASSIEVGARVGGGYTF

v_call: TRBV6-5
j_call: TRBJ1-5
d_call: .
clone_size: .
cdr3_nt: TGTGCCAGCGAAGCAGGACAGTTGTATCAGCCCCAGCATTTT
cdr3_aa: CASEAGQLYQPQHF

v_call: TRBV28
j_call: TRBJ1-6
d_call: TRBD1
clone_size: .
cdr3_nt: TGTGCCAGCAGCGTGGGACAGATCGGTTCACCCCTCCACTTT
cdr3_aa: CASSVGQIGSPLHF

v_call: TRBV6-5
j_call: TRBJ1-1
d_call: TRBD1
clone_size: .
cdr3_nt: TGTGCCAGCAGTTGGACAGGGAGGAACACTGAAGCTTTCTTT
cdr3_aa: CASSWTGRNTEAFF

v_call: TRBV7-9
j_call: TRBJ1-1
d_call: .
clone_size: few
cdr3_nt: TGTGCCAGCAGCTTTGGACAGTACAGTGAAGCTTTCTTT
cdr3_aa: CASSFGQYSEAFF

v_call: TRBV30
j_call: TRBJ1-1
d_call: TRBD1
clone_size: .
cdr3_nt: TGTGCCTGGAGTGTACTGACAGTACAGGGGAGCACTGAAGCTTTCTTT
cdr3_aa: CAWSVLTVQGSTEAFF

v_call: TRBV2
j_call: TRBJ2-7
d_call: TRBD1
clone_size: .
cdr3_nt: TGTGCCAGCAGTTTGTCCGGGACAGGGGGCAACGAGCAGTACTTC
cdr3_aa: CASSLSGTGGNEQYF

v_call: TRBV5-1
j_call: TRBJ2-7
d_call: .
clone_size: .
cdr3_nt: TGCGCCAGCAGCGCCGACGGGATCCGATACGAGCAGTACTTC
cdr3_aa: CASSADGIRYEQYF

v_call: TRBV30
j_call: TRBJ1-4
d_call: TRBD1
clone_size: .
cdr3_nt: TGTGCCTGGAGGCCCGGGACAGCAACTAATGAAAAACTGTTTTTT
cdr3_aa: CAWRPGTATNEKLFF

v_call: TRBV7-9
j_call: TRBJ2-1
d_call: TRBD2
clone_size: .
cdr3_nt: TGTGCCAGCAGCCCCCGTAGGGGTAGCGGGGCCTACAATGAGCAGTTCTTC
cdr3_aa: CASSPRRGSGAYNEQFF

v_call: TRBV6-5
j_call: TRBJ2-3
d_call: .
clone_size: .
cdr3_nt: TGTGCCAGCAGTTACTCGAAGTCCGGAGAGCAGTATTTT
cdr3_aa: CASSYSKSGEQYF

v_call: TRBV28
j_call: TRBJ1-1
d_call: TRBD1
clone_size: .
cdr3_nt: TGTGCCAGCAGTGGACACGGGACAGTCGCTACTGAAGCTTTCTTT
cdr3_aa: CASSGHGTVATEAFF

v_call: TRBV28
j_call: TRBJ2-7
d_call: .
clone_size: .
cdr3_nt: TGTGCCAGCAGTTTTCCTAGAGGTCTAGTTCGCTACGAGCAGTACTTC
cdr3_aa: CASSFPRGLVRYEQYF

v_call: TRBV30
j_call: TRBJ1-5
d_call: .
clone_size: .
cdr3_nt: TGTGCCTGGACGCGGGGTGGCAATCAGCCCCAGCATTTT
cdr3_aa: CAWTRGGNQPQHF

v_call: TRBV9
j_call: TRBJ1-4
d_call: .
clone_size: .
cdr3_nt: TGTGCCAGCAGCGTAGGACCCACTACCGAAGAAAAACTGTTTTTT
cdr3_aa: CASSVGPTTEEKLFF

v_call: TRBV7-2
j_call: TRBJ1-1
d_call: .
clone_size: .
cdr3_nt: TGTGCCAGCAGCTTCTTAGCCACGAACACTGAAGCTTTCTTT
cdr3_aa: CASSFLATNTEAFF

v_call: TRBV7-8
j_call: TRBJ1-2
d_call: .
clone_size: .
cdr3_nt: TGTGCCAGCAGCCCAAACCCGGACAGCTCCTATGGCTACACCTTC
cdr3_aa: CASSPNPDSSYGYTF

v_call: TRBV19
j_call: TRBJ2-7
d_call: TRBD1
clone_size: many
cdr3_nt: TGTGCCAGTAGTGCTCTACAGGGGGATCTCTACGAGCAGTACTTC
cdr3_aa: CASSALQGDLYEQYF

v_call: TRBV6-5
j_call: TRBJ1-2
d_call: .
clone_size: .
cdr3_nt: TGTGCCAGCACTATGACAGACTATGGCTACACCTTC
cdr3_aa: CASTMTDYGYTF

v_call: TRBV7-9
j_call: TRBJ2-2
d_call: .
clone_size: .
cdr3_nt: TGTGCCAGCAGCCCAAGGCGGGGCAGCGCGAACACCGGGGAGCTGTTTTTT
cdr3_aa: CASSPRRGSANTGELFF

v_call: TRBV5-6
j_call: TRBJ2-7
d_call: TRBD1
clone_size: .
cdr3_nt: TGTGCCAGCAGCTTAGGGACAGGGGACGAGCAGTACTTC
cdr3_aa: CASSLGTGDEQYF